The 19 T cell receptor beta chains given below trace back to one sample, sequenced in a study of control samples from healthy donors and cancer patients. Generated by immunoSEQ multiplex PCR, the TCRdb table keeps only in-frame clones and is missing some. This table has 200,000 to 250,000 clones, 85% to 95% appearing once. Sequencing was carried out using blood. The origin of the receptors is a man aged 50 to 59 in good health.

The chain recombines TRBV5-1 with TRBJ2-7, with D unresolved. The V gene's germline CDR1 is SGHRS and CDR2 YFSETQ. The CDR3 sequence is 13 residues long. V was clipped by 4 bases and J by 3 bases, with 11 bases between them. CDR3 sequence reads: CASSEGPGYEQYV. The CDR3 region has the DNA TGCGCCAGCAGCGAAGGACCAGGCTACGAGCAGTACGTC.

The chain employs TRBV12-5 and TRBJ1-1, with a possible D match to TRBD1 (6 bases). The CDR3 extends over 16 amino acids. Germline V gene data show CDR1 as LGHNT and CDR2 as FRNRAP. V dropped 1 base and J dropped 6 bases, with 18 bases sitting between them. CDR3 coding DNA: TGTGCTAGTGGTTTGGGCGGGGGCAACTTTGGCGCTGAAGCTTTCTTT. Translating gives CASGLGGGNFGAEAFF.

The chain's CDR3 is CASGGDSGNTIYF. The CDR3 DNA reads as TGTGCCAGCGGGGGGGACTCTGGAAACACCATATATTTT. V and J are TRBV6-5 and TRBJ1-3; D possibly corresponds to TRBD1 (5 bases). Germline V gives CDR1 MNHEY, CDR2 SVGAGI. The germline V and J ends were trimmed by 8 bases and 0 bases, with 8 bases remaining between them. This CDR3 spans 13 amino acids.

The chain carries TRBV24-1 and TRBJ1-4; the match to TRBD1 covers 10 bases. The CDR3 length is 13 residues. The trim removed 7 bases at V and 7 bases at J, leaving 2 bases unmatched. The germline V gene encodes CDR1 KGHDR and CDR2 SFDVKD. This CDR3 reads CATSGQGGEKLFF. As DNA, the CDR3 is TGTGCCACCAGCGGACAGGGGGGTGAAAAACTGTTTTTT.

V is TRBV19 and J is TRBJ2-7; no clear D. Looked up from germline, CDR1 is LNHDA and CDR2 is SQIVND (reference sequence). CDR3 length equals 11 residues. V dropped 5 bases and J dropped 7 bases, with 9 bases sitting between them. CDR3 residues: CASSSDGEQYF. The CDR3 DNA is TGTGCCAGTAGTTCAGACGGAGAGCAGTACTTC.

The chain recombines TRBV28 with TRBJ1-2, with D unclear. Germline V lookup: CDR1 MDHEN, CDR2 SYDVKM. This CDR3 region has 12 residues. Trimming cost V 2 bases and J 7 bases, with 8 bases left between them. The CDR3 here is CASSLRMAGYTF. DNA of the CDR3: TGTGCCAGCAGTTTACGAATGGCTGGCTACACCTTC.

This chain uses TRBV6-5 with TRBJ1-2; D remains unclear. V dropped 4 bases and J dropped 5 bases, with 14 bases sitting between them. Germline V CDR1 and CDR2: MNHEY, SVGAGI. The CDR3 covers 14 residues. CDR3 loop: CASSFTLLGYGYTF. Written as DNA, the CDR3 is TGTGCCAGCAGTTTTACCCTATTGGGTTATGGCTACACCTTC.

The chain employs TRBV2 and TRBJ1-2; 7 positions agree with TRBD1. The ends lost 9 bases at V and 0 bases at J; junction bases unmatched: 4. Germline loops: CDR1 SNHLY, CDR2 FYNNEI. This CDR3 region has 13 residues. The chain's CDR3 is CASTGTANYGYTF. CDR3 bases: TGTGCCAGTACCGGGACAGCTAACTATGGCTACACCTTC.

On this clone itself: Distinct nucleotide sequences in the sample also encode this CDR3. The chain employs TRBV5-1 and TRBJ1-1; no clear D. This CDR3 has 14 residues. Trimming removed 0 bases from V and 1 base from J, with 7 bases in between. Germline CDR1 SGHRS, CDR2 YFSETQ. DNA for the CDR3: TGCGCCAGCAGCTTGGGTCGAGGGAACACTGAAGCTTTCTTT. Protein: CASSLGRGNTEAFF. The full variable domain, rest sourced from reference TRBV5-1 and TRBJ1-1, is KAGVTQTPRYLIKTRGQQVTLSCSPISGHRSVSWYQQTPGQGLQFLFEYFSETQRNKGNFPGRFSGRQFSNSRSEMNVSTLELGDSALYLCASSLGRGNTEAFFGQGTRLTVV.

V usage is TRBV5-6 and J usage is TRBJ1-6, with D uncertain. This CDR3 contains 15 residues. Between the trimmed V and J ends, which lost 4 bases and 2 bases, there was a span of 10 bases. CDR1 is SGHDT and CDR2 is YYEEEE in the germline V gene. In DNA, the CDR3 is TGTGCCAGCAGCGCAACACCAACCTATAATTCACCCCTCCACTTT. It translates to CASSATPTYNSPLHF.

The chain is built from TRBV2 and TRBJ1-5, with 8 bases fitting TRBD1. CDR1 is SNHLY and CDR2 is FYNNEI in the germline V gene. The CDR3 is 15 amino acids. V lost 6 bases and J lost 6; bases outside the gene matches: 10. The CDR3 sequence: CASSRDGQGVQPQHF. The CDR3 DNA reads as TGTGCCAGCAGCCGAGATGGACAGGGTGTTCAGCCCCAGCATTTT.

This clone was found once. The genes are TRBV3-1 (or the pseudogene TRBV3-2) and TRBJ1-6, with TRBD1 matching 10 bases. Per germline, CDR1 LGHDT and CDR2 YNNKEL (reference sequence). This CDR3 is built from 16 residues. Trimming cost V 3 bases and J 4 bases; bases outside gene matches: 3. The CDR3 coding sequence is TGTGCCAGCAGCCAGAAGGGACAGGGGTATAATTCACCCCTCCACTTT. Residues: CASSQKGQGYNSPLHF.

The chain couples TRBV5-1 to TRBJ2-3; 8 nucleotides line up with TRBD1. The CDR3 extends over 18 amino acids. The V gene end was trimmed by 4 bases and the J gene end by 3 bases; junction bases not matched to a gene: 16. CDR1 and CDR2 (germline): SGHRS, YFSETQ. CDR3 amino acids: CASSKSETGGERTDTQYF. The DNA for the CDR3 is TGCGCCAGCAGCAAGAGCGAAACAGGGGGTGAGAGGACAGATACGCAGTATTTT.

V is TRBV9 and J is TRBJ2-1; 8 bases agree with TRBD2. Trimming at V came to 4 bases and at J to 0 bases, leaving 9 bases not matched to a gene. There are 17 residues in the CDR3. Germline CDR1 SGDLS, CDR2 YYNGEE. The CDR3 reads CASSSRGGSSSYNEQFF. The CDR3 DNA sequence: TGTGCCAGCAGCTCGCGCGGGGGGTCTAGCTCCTACAATGAGCAGTTCTTC. Supplemented by reference TRBV9 and TRBJ2-1, the full variable domain reads DSGVTQTPKHLITATGQRVTLRCSPRSGDLSVYWYQQSLDQGLQFLIQYYNGEERAKGNILERFSAQQFPDLHSELNLSSLELGDSALYFCASSSRGGSSSYNEQFFGPGTRLTVL.

The chain has TRBV10-1 and TRBJ2-7, with D unclear. V gave up 3 bases and J gave up 6 bases, with 15 bases separating them. The CDR3 is 14 residues long. CDR1 WNHNN and CDR2 SYGVQD come from the germline V gene (reference sequence). Written as DNA, the CDR3 is TGCGCCAGCAGTGACCGGCCGCCTCCCTCCGAGCAGTACGTC. Amino acid sequence: CASSDRPPPSEQYV.

The chain combines TRBV27 with TRBJ1-5, with a possible D match to TRBD1 (6 bases). V was clipped by 6 bases and J by 7 bases, with 16 bases between them. The length of the CDR3 is 14 residues. Germline loops: CDR1 MNHEY, CDR2 SMNVEV (reference sequence). DNA for the CDR3: TGTGCCAGCAGCCAGGACAGAACCGTACAGCCCCAGCATTTT. Its protein product is CASSQDRTVQPQHF.

This rearrangement joins TRBV4-3 to TRBJ2-5; 12 nucleotides align to TRBD2. This CDR3 is built from 18 residues. The germline CDR1 and CDR2 sequences are LGHNA and YSLEER. After removal of 2 bases from V and 1 base from J, the junction contained 8 bases not matched to a gene. CDR3 amino acids: CASSQPPGLAGSQETQYF. Written as DNA, the CDR3 is TGCGCCAGCAGCCAACCCCCCGGACTAGCGGGGAGCCAAGAGACCCAGTACTTC.

The chain carries TRBV28 and TRBJ2-3; 8 bases agree with TRBD1. CDR1 MDHEN and CDR2 SYDVKM come from the germline V gene. This CDR3 contains 14 residues. V trimming: 6 bases; J trimming: 2 bases; junction bases outside the gene matches: 4. CDR3 sequence reads: CASRWTGITDTQYF. DNA for the CDR3: TGTGCCAGCAGATGGACAGGGATCACAGATACGCAGTATTTT. The full variable domain, with the rest looked up from reference TRBV28 and TRBJ2-3, is DVKVTQSSRYLVKRTGEKVFLECVQDMDHENMFWYRQDPGLGLRLIYFSYDVKMKEKGDIPEGYSVSREKKERFSLILESASTNQTSMYLCASRWTGITDTQYFGPGTRLTVL.

The CDR3 DNA follows: TGTGCCAGCAGCTTGGGGACAGGTTCTGGAAACACCATATATTTT. Protein product: CASSLGTGSGNTIYF. The chain joins TRBV11-2 to TRBJ1-3; the match to TRBD1 covers 8 bases. Losses at the gene ends were 3 bases for V and 1 base for J; bases not matched to a gene: 2. Germline V gene data show CDR1 as SGHAT and CDR2 as FQNNGV. The CDR3 sequence is 15 residues long.